This paragraph covers one T cell receptor (beta chain) sequence. Produced via immunoSEQ multiplex PCR; TCRdb's table is partial and in-frame only. The sample holds about 660,000 clones, roughly 90% seen once. The sample originates from a study of shared T cell receptors in the human thymus. These data also featured in a second study, about human thymus T cells. This second report adds: Serving as donors were healthy Finnish infants, each of whom was having open corrective surgery for congenital heart defects. Corrective heart surgery yielded the resections from which the thymus tissue came. Thymic and blood repertoires seemed to show skewed V and J gene use. Related research found strongly overlapping thymic repertoires in unrelated individuals.

This clonotype originated in a boy in the first two years of life with a congenital heart defect. Sequencing was performed on thymocytes.

CDR3 loop: CASSERLEAGTLYEQYF. The CDR3 DNA follows: TGCGCCAGCAGTGAGAGGTTGGAGGCAGGGACTCTCTACGAGCAGTACTTC. The J gene is TRBJ2-7, the V gene TRBV10-2; tentative D call: TRBD2 (6 bases). From germline, CDR1 is WSHSY and CDR2 SAAADI. The CDR3 runs to 17 residues. The V gene lost 2 bases and the J gene lost 3 bases, with 20 bases spanning the gap.